The 8 T cell receptor beta chains below come from one sample, sequenced in a study of blood T cell repertoires in COVID-19. The table came from immunoSEQ multiplex PCR; TCRdb's copy has only in-frame clones and leaves some out. The sample holds just over 300,000 clones, roughly 90% seen once. Sample: PBMCs or T cells enriched from blood (not recorded which). The receptor source for this set is a woman under 30 with acute COVID-19.

The chain links TRBV27 to TRBJ1-1, with a possible D match to TRBD1 (5 bases). Germline V lookup: CDR1 MNHEY, CDR2 SMNVEV (reference sequence). The CDR3 has 15 amino acids. V was clipped by 5 bases and J by 0 bases, with 13 bases between them. CDR3 DNA: TGTGCCAGCAGTCTCAGGGTTGGGCTGAACACTGAAGCTTTCTTT. Translating gives CASSLRVGLNTEAFF.

This chain links TRBV28 with TRBJ1-1; 8 bases align to TRBD1. CDR3 size: 15 residues. Per germline, CDR1 MDHEN and CDR2 SYDVKM. Unmatched junction bases numbered 6, after V lost 4 bases and J lost 2 bases. The CDR3 DNA sequence: TGTGCCAGCAGTTACCATGGACAGGGTAACACTGAAGCTTTCTTT. It encodes CASSYHGQGNTEAFF.

This clone occurred once. In the same sample, other DNA sequences code for this CDR3. The chain joins TRBV12-3 or TRBV12-4 to TRBJ1-2; TRBD1 might be the D (5 bases). The CDR3 totals 13 residues. Trimming cost V 1 base and J 4 bases, with 7 bases left between them. DNA for the CDR3: TGTGCCAGCAGTTTAGGGGGGGGCTATGGCTACACCTTC. Translation gives CASSLGGGYGYTF.

The V call is TRBV20-1, the J call TRBJ2-4, with TRBD2 identical over 8 bases. The CDR3 is 12 residues long. V gave up 3 bases and J gave up 14 bases; unmatched junction bases: 9. Per the germline V gene, CDR1 is DFQATT and CDR2 is SNEGSKA (reference sequence). In DNA, the CDR3 is TGCAGTGCTAGTGATCGCGGGAGGACCGAGTACTTC. Its translation: CSASDRGRTEYF.

The chain uses TRBV18 and TRBJ1-6, with a tentative D call TRBD1 (6 bases). V lost 4 bases, J lost 7 bases, and 17 bases lay in between. The germline V gene has CDR1 KGHSH and CDR2 LQKENI. The CDR3 has 16 amino acids. For the CDR3, the DNA is TGTGCCAGCTCACTACAGGGTATAGGGGAAAATTCACCCCTCCACTTT. As protein: CASSLQGIGENSPLHF.

The gene calls are TRBV11-2 and TRBJ1-1; D remains unclear. Trimming stripped 4 bases from V and 11 bases from J, with 14 bases between. Germline assignment: CDR1 SGHAT and CDR2 FQNNGV. CDR3 length: 12 residues. The CDR3 protein is CASSSRSTIAFF. CDR3 in DNA: TGTGCCAGCAGCTCCCGATCGACAATCGCTTTCTTT. Complete variable domain (other parts from reference TRBV11-2 and TRBJ1-1): EAGVAQSPRYKIIEKRQSVAFWCNPISGHATLYWYQQILGQGPKLLIQFQNNGVVDDSQLPKDRFSAERLKGVDSTLKIQPAKLEDSAVYLCASSSRSTIAFFGQGTRLTVV.

The chain combines TRBV3-1 (or the pseudogene TRBV3-2) with TRBJ1-6, with TRBD1 matching 7 bases. Looked up from germline, CDR1 is LGHDT and CDR2 is YNNKEL (reference sequence). The V and J ends lost 5 bases and 7 bases, in that order; junction bases with no gene match: 8. The CDR3 is 15 amino acids. CDR3 nucleotides: TGTGCCAGCAGCGGGGCAGGGGGATCGAATTCACCCCTCCACTTT. It yields the protein CASSGAGGSNSPLHF.

V gene TRBV6-5 combines with J gene TRBJ1-1; 7 nucleotides match TRBD1. Germline CDR1 MNHEY, CDR2 SVGAGI. This CDR3 has 16 amino acids. Trimming at V came to 2 bases and at J to 0 bases, leaving 6 bases not matched to a gene. In DNA form, the CDR3 reads TGTGCCAGCAGTTACGAGGGGACAGACCTGAACACTGAAGCTTTCTTT. It is translated as CASSYEGTDLNTEAFF.